This T cell receptor beta chain was identified in a study of T cells after yellow fever vaccination (dated by TCRdb to between 2019 and 2020). Notes on the research overall: The SMART-Seq v4 Ultra Low Input RNA kit was used to prepare libraries from fractions with low cell numbers. Two healthy male donors made up the cohort, one aged 18 to 29 years and the other aged 30 to 40 years. To track T-cell clones before and after primary and booster YFV17D yellow fever vaccination, bulk TCR alpha and beta repertoires were sequenced longitudinally. Blood samples were taken at several timepoints before and after primary and secondary immunization, and bulk PBMC replicates and cell subsets were isolated. Findings and caveats that apply to the study as a whole: Computational filtering was needed because FACS-sorted repertoires could contain abundant contaminating clonotypes from the bulk population. Compared with the primary T-cell response, the secondary T-cell response was weaker but faster, peaking on day 5 rather than day 15. Most clones expanded after primary vaccination were re-detected after the booster (96% of CD4 and around 88% of CD8), suggesting broad memory maintenance. The study included only two donors, which limits how far the findings can be generalized. A small share of clonotypes occurred in both CD4 and CD8 compartments, likely arising from convergent recombination.

TCR cDNA was synthesized by 5'RACE template switching, through which a universal primer site and unique molecular identifiers were introduced. Priming for cDNA synthesis came from both the TCR alpha and TCR beta constant segments. Library amplification involved two PCR steps, and the second step added sample barcodes and sequencing adapters. Libraries were sequenced on Illumina HiSeq 2500 (2x100 bp) or NovaSeq (2x150 bp). The study's processing was this. Demultiplexing of reads and collapsing into UMI consensus sequences were performed with MIGEC, and V(D)J alignment was carried out with MiXCR. Using edgeR on replicate PBMC samples, clonotypes were called vaccine-responding if FDR was below 0.01 and the log2 fold change was above 5 up to day 15. Each bulk clonotype received a CD4 or CD8 identity based on whether the sequenced CD4 or CD8 repertoire contained that clonotype at higher abundance. Using fastp at Q25 and MiXCR, TCRdb reprocessed the public reads and kept productive beta chains. Rows are combined by CDR3 protein, so each entry shows the most common genes and DNA. The V and J calls were determined by TCRdb, not by the authors. This sample comprises a few hundred thousand distinct CDR3 sequences, 6.5% to 7.5% of them detected only once. 1% to 1.2% of the sample goes to the ten largest clones.

This clonotype was recorded at least ten times. No antigen is known for it. No base quality values were provided; no much bigger clone lies one nucleotide off. The treatment or condition label corresponds to: live attenuated yellow fever vaccine strain. PBMCs were isolated from peripheral blood using a standard Ficoll-Paque protocol. Dynabeads CD4 and CD8 positive selection kits were used to isolate the CD4 and CD8 T-cell fractions. TriZol was used to extract RNA from bulk PBMCs, from CD4 and CD8 fractions, and from dextramer-positive and dextramer-negative fractions. The CDR3 runs 15 residues from the cysteine to the phenylalanine. Of all the DNA, just the CDR3 is kept, 45 bases in frame from base 1. At the junction V is shortened by 2 bases and J by 6 bases; bases outside the gene matches: 7. The germline V gene specifies SGHRS as CDR1 and YFSETQ as CDR2.

The material sequenced was CD4+ T cells sorted from PBMCs, taken on the day of the yellow fever booster vaccination. This sequence was found in a man aged 30 to 45 who received the YFV17D yellow fever vaccine. The V and J genes are TRBV5-1 and TRBJ2-3; 9 bases in the middle match TRBD1. The CDR3 protein: CASSFRTGGGDTQYF. The nucleotide sequence is TGCGCCAGCAGCTTTCGCACAGGGGGCGGGGATACGCAGTATTTT.